The rows below give T cell receptor beta chains drawn from one sample of a study of beta chain features in type 1 diabetes. Data came from immunoSEQ multiplex PCR; TCRdb stores just in-frame clones and leaves some out. The sample has nearly 700,000 clones; around an eighth are singletons. Sequences were obtained from naive CD4+ T cells from blood. These receptors all come from a man between 18 and 35 years old with type 1 diabetes. The CDR3 runs from the conserved cysteine through the conserved F or W. Expanded clones get a size class; other rows say once, few or many, or leave the size out.

v_call clone_size cdr3_length cdr3_aa
TRBV19 - 13 CASSIGRNTEAFF
TRBV4-1 - 17 CASSQEGRILLSDEQYF
TRBV30 - 16 CAWSAHWTGAIGEQYF
TRBV27 - 14 CASSLSQGADTQYF
TRBV18 - 14 CASSSTGGEETQYF
TRBV7-2 few 12 CASSPGPAELFF
TRBV7-2 - 15 CASSLPGQGFWEQYF
TRBV27 - 14 CASGSRTGREKLFF
TRBV19 - 14 CASSYHSSTDTQYF
TRBV30 few 13 CALSGVSADTQYF
TRBV15 - 16 CATSTYQGARTYEQYF
TRBV30 - 12 CAWSGPNQPQHF
TRBV20-1 - 11 CSAKSGRKAFF
TRBV6-5 - 14 CASSYFGQGEKLFF
TRBV7-9 few 15 CASSLTSGNYNEQFF
TRBV29-1 - 14 CSAPGYSGGSEAFF
TRBV18 - 14 CASSLSGQGYEQYF
TRBV7-9 many 10 CASSSYEQYF
TRBV10-3 - 14 CAISDPTLGDTQYF
TRBV19 - 18 CASSRDGYLFSGANVLTF
TRBV10-3 - 13 CAISARGGETQYF
TRBV12-5 - 16 CASGPGVGTDLYEQYF
TRBV10-3 - 15 CAISDYTENTGELFF
TRBV5-1 few 14 CASSLRGTGEKLFF
TRBV9 few 15 CASSPWTGGTDTQYF
TRBV6-6 - 14 CASSYPEGPGELFF
TRBV5-1 few 16 CASSRARDRVAYEQYF
TRBV20-1 - 11 CSRDDTETQYF
TRBV30 - 16 CAWSTRRLAEGNTIYF
TRBV11-3 - 11 CASRTRETQYF
TRBV6-4 few 12 CASSSPQAEQFF
TRBV30 - 15 CAWSVSGQGTEPQHF
TRBV28 - 15 CASSLWTGGKDEQYF
TRBV9 - 16 CASSVTPGTRDYTQYF
TRBV9 - 12 CASSVGTRGYTF
TRBV19 - 16 CASSIMRRAPNQPQHF
TRBV6-1 - 14 CASRRTSRQETQYF
TRBV19 - 15 CASSIETLSYNEQFF
TRBV9 few 14 CASSVVGRNTEAFF
TRBV30 few 13 CAWSVGGGGEAFF
TRBV7-9 - 15 CASSSDREGEQPQHF
TRBV5-1 - 16 CASSLGTSGGGETQYF
TRBV19 - 13 CASSIGKLLEQFF
TRBV29-1 few 15 CSVEGQIVTNYGYTF
TRBV5-1 few 14 CASSKQQVFNEQFF
TRBV25-1 few 14 CASSDSGSKNIQYF
TRBV5-1 - 14 CASSLAPTENIQYF
TRBV5-1 few 13 CASRTATEDTQYF
TRBV5-4 few 15 CASSQGTGGLYGYTF
TRBV25-1 few 11 CATNDRNGYTF
TRBV2 - 13 CASSEGAGDTQYF
TRBV7-8 few 13 CASSSNRGYEQYF
TRBV2 few 17 CASSPQGPPEGVYGYTF
TRBV30 - 13 CAWGLQNNYGYTF
TRBV6-5 - 16 CASSYASGAYDSPLHF
TRBV15 - 15 CAAADRSRLNTEAFF
TRBV20-1 few 11 CSATAQETQYF
TRBV6-5 few 13 CASSWTNVYQAFF
TRBV7-9 few 15 CASIYAAAGYNEQFF
TRBV27 - 13 CASSSRGNTEAFF